This TCR beta chain was captured by sequencing in a study of response to subunit inactivated influenza vaccine. Study conclusions and caveats: The study's authors posited that every seasonal influenza vaccination enlists few new T cells.

From the RT-PCR reads, TCRdb called clonotypes with MiXCR, one entry per CDR3 protein. The sample includes more than 700,000 distinct CDR3 sequences, about 20% of them seen just once. The CDR3 loop spans 9 amino acids. A note on this clonotype: What it binds is not known.

The sequencing used PBMCs from blood, collected 4 to 6 days after vaccination. The chain links TRBV21-1 to TRBJ2-7. TRBV21-1 represents a pseudogene. The clonotype was recovered from a man aged 45-65 years who received an inactivated influenza vaccine. The CDR3 loop is CASGSGQYF. CDR3 nucleotide sequence: TGTGCCAGTGGCTCAGGGCAGTACTTC.